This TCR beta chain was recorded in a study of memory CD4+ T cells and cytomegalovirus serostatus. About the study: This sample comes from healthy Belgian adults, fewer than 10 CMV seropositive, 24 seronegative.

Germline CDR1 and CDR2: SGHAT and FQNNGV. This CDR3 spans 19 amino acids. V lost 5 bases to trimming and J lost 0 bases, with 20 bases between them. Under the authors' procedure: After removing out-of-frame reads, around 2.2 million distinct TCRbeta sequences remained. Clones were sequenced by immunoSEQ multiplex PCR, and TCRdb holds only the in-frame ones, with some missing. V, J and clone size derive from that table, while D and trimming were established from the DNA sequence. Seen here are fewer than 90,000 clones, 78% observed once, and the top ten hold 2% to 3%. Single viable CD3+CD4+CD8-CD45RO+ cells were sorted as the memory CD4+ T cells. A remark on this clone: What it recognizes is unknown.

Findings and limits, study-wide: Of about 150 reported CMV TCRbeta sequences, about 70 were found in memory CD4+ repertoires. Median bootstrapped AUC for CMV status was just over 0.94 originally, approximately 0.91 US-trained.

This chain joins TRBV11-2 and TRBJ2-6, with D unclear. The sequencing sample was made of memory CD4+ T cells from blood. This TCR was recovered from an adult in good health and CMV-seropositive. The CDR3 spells CASSQWNGRLASGANVLTF. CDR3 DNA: TGTGCCAGCAGCCAATGGAATGGACGCTTGGCCTCTGGGGCCAACGTCCTGACTTTC. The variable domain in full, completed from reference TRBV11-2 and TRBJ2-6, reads EAGVAQSPRYKIIEKRQSVAFWCNPISGHATLYWYQQILGQGPKLLIQFQNNGVVDDSQLPKDRFSAERLKGVDSTLKIQPAKLEDSAVYLCASSQWNGRLASGANVLTFGAGSRLTVL.